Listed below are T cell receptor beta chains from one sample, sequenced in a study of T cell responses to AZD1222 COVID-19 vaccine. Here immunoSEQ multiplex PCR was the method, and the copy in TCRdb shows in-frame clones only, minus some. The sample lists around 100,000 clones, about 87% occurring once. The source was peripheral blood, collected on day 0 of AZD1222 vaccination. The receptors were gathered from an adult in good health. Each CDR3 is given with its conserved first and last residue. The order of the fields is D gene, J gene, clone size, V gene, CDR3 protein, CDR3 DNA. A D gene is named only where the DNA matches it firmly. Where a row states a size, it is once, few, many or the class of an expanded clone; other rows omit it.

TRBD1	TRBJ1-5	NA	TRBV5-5	CASSWGQSNNQPQHF	TGTGCCAGCAGCTGGGGACAGAGCAACAATCAGCCCCAGCATTTT
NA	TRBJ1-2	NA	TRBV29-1	CSVGPTGRDYGYTF	TGCAGCGTTGGTCCCACCGGCAGGGACTATGGCTACACCTTC
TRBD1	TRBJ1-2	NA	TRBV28	CASRRQGADYTF	TGTGCCAGCAGAAGACAGGGGGCAGACTACACCTTC
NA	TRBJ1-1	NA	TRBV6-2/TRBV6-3	CASSPQVYEAFF	TGTGCCAGCAGCCCACAGGTTTACGAAGCTTTCTTT
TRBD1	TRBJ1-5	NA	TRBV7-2	CASSPETGGQPQHF	TGTGCCAGCAGCCCCGAGACAGGGGGTCAGCCCCAGCATTTT
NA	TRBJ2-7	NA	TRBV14	CASSHPTDGYYEQYF	TGTGCCAGCAGCCACCCCACGGACGGATACTACGAGCAGTACTTC
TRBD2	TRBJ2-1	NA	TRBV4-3	CASSPKVGTSGHNEQFF	TGCGCCAGCAGCCCAAAGGTAGGGACTAGCGGACACAATGAGCAGTTCTTC
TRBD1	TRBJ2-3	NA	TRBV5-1	CASSLARAGGGDTQYF	TGCGCCAGCAGCTTGGCGCGGGCAGGGGGCGGAGATACGCAGTATTTT
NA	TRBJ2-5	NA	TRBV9	CASSVATPGPQRGETQYF	TGTGCCAGCAGCGTAGCTACCCCCGGGCCTCAGAGGGGAGAGACCCAGTACTTC
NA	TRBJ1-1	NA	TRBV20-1	CSAPDSEAFF	TGCAGTGCCCCGGACAGTGAAGCTTTCTTT
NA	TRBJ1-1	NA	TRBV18	CASSPPNRQQNTEAFF	TGTGCCAGCTCACCACCAAACAGGCAACAGAACACTGAAGCTTTCTTT
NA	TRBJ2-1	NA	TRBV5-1	CASSLQTDYNEQFF	TGCGCCAGCAGCCTGCAGACAGACTACAATGAGCAGTTCTTC
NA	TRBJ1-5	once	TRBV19	CASISGGSNQPQHF	TGTGCCAGTATCTCCGGGGGAAGCAATCAGCCCCAGCATTTT
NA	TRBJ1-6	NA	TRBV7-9	CASSLSGINPPLHF	TGTGCCAGCAGCTTATCAGGGATCAATCCACCCCTCCACTTT
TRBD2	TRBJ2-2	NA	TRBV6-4	CASSNGWTSVTGELFF	TGTGCCAGCAGCAACGGGTGGACTAGCGTCACCGGGGAGCTGTTTTTT
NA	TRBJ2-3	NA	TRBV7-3	CASSSRPDDTQYF	TGTGCCAGCAGCTCAAGACCGGATGATACGCAGTATTTT
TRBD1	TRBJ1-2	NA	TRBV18	CASSPDGQGRYGYTF	TGTGCCAGCTCACCCGACGGACAGGGGAGGTATGGCTACACCTTC
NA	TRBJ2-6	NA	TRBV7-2	CASSSGGRVSGANVLTF	TGTGCCAGCAGCTCCGGGGGACGGGTCTCGGGGGCCAACGTCCTGACTTTC
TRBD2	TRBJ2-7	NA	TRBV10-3	CAISDRTSGKSSYEQYF	TGTGCCATCAGTGACCGGACTAGCGGTAAGAGCTCCTACGAGCAGTACTTC
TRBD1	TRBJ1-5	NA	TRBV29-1	CSVNEDRVRYRRWNQPQHF	TGCAGCGTTAACGAAGACAGGGTGAGATATCGGAGGTGGAATCAGCCCCAGCATTTT
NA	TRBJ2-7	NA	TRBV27	CASSRGHNYEQYF	TGTGCCAGCAGTAGGGGACATAACTACGAGCAGTACTTC
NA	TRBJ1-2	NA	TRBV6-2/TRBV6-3	CASSYSAGGGYTF	TGTGCCAGCAGTTACTCGGCGGGGGGCGGCTACACCTTC
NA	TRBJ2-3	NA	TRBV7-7	CASSLSGSSTDTQYF	TGTGCTAGCAGCTTAAGCGGGTCTAGCACAGATACGCAGTATTTT
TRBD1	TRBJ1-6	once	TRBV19	CASSTIDRGNSPLHF	TGTGCCAGTAGTACAATCGACAGGGGCAATTCACCCCTCCACTTT
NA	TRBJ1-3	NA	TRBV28	CASSDPAIRPGNTIYF	TGTGCCAGCAGTGACCCCGCTATCCGTCCTGGAAACACCATATATTTT
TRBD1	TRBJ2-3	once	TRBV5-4	CASSPKGQATDTQYF	TGTGCCAGCAGCCCTAAAGGACAGGCCACAGATACGCAGTATTTT
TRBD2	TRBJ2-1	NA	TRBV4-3	CASSQPGLAENYNEQFF	TGCGCCAGCAGCCAACCTGGACTAGCGGAAAACTACAATGAGCAGTTCTTC
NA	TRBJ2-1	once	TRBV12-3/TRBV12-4	CASSSDRNNEQFF	TGTGCCAGCAGTTCAGACAGGAACAATGAGCAGTTCTTC
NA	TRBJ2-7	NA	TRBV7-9	CASSSAQGRMTYEQYF	TGTGCCAGCAGCTCGGCACAGGGACGGATGACCTACGAGCAGTACTTC
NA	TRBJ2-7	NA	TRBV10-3	CAIREVTSYEQYF	TGTGCCATCAGGGAGGTAACCTCCTACGAGCAGTACTTC
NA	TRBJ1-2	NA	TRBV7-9	CASSLVTGANNYGYTF	TGTGCCAGCAGCTTAGTAACAGGTGCAAATAACTATGGCTACACCTTC
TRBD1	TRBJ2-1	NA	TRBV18	CASSPPGNRGPSSYNEQFF	TGTGCCAGCTCACCACCGGGGAACAGGGGGCCGAGCTCCTACAATGAGCAGTTCTTC
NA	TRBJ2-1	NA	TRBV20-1	CSGYRNNEQFF	TGCAGTGGGTACAGAAACAATGAGCAGTTCTTC
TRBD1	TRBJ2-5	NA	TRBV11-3	CASSLERVDRGLQETQYF	TGTGCCAGCAGCTTAGAACGGGTGGACAGGGGGTTACAAGAGACCCAGTACTTC
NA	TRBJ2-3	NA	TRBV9	CASSLITDTQYF	TGTGCCAGTTCATTAATCACAGATACGCAGTATTTT
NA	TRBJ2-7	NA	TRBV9	CASSVDTENYEQYF	TGTGCCAGCAGCGTAGACACAGAAAACTACGAGCAGTACTTC
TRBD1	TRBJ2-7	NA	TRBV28	CASSLSQGANEQYF	TGTGCCAGCAGTTTATCCCAGGGGGCTAACGAGCAGTACTTC
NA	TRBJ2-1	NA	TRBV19	CASSHADYSNEQFF	TGTGCCAGTAGTCATGCCGACTACTCCAATGAGCAGTTCTTC
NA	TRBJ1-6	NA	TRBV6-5	CASSLSGSYNSPLHF	TGTGCCAGCAGTTTAAGTGGCTCCTATAATTCACCCCTCCACTTT
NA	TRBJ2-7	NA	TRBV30	CAWSVLFRRSAYEQYF	TGTGCCTGGAGTGTACTGTTTAGGCGCTCTGCCTACGAGCAGTACTTC
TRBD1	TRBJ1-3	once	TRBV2	CASSYDRGGNTIYF	TGTGCCAGCAGTTACGACAGGGGCGGAAACACCATATATTTT
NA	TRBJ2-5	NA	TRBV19	CASSIWGEETQYF	TGTGCCAGTAGTATCTGGGGGGAAGAGACCCAGTACTTC
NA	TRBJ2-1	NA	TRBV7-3	CASSLAQSSYNEQFF	TGTGCCAGCAGCTTAGCCCAGAGCTCCTACAATGAGCAGTTCTTC
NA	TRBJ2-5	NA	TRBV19	CASSLPSETQYF	TGTGCCAGTAGTTTACCGTCCGAGACCCAGTACTTC
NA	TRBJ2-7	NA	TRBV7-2	CASSLIASHEQYF	TGTGCCAGCAGCTTAATAGCTTCCCACGAGCAGTACTTC
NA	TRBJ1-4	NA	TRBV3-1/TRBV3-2	CASGRESNEKLFF	TGTGCCAGCGGCCGGGAATCTAATGAAAAACTGTTTTTT
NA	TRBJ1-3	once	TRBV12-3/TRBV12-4	CASSLAADTIYF	TGTGCCAGCAGTCTCGCTGCTGACACCATATATTTT
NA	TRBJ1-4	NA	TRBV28	CASSSAGRGDEKLFF	TGTGCCAGCAGTTCGGCCGGGAGGGGCGATGAAAAACTGTTTTTT
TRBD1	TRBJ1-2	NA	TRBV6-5	CASSYGQGAKGYTF	TGTGCCAGCAGTTACGGACAGGGGGCGAAGGGCTACACCTTC
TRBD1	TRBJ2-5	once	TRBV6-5	CASRGTGAETQYF	TGTGCCAGCAGAGGGACAGGGGCGGAGACCCAGTACTTC
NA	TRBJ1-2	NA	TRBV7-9	CASSQAGIVYGYTF	TGTGCCAGCAGCCAAGCGGGGATTGTCTATGGCTACACCTTC
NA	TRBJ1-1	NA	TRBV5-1	CASSLVRDTEAFF	TGCGCCAGCAGCTTGGTGCGGGATACTGAAGCTTTCTTT
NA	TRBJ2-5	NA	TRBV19	CASSMGATDQETQYF	TGTGCCAGTAGTATGGGGGCGACAGACCAAGAGACCCAGTACTTC
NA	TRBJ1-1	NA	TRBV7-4	CASRKWWGRNTEAFF	TGTGCCAGCCGAAAATGGTGGGGGCGGAACACTGAAGCTTTCTTT